These 30 T cell receptor beta chains share one sample of origin, sequenced in a study of CD8+CD57+ T cells in acquired aplastic anemia. Genomic DNA, the template, was used for profiling of the TCR beta VDJ and CDR3. TCRdb itself ran the reads through MiXCR, one entry per CDR3 protein. The repertoire holds a few hundred thousand distinct CDR3 sequences, with around 30% as singletons. Patients chosen for sequencing had CD8+CD57+ cells that had expanded, as shown by flow cytometry. What was sequenced was sorted CD4+, CD8+, or CD8+CD57+ T cells (not recorded which) from PBMCs. These TCRs come from a human donor with aplastic anemia.

The chain has TRBV24-1 and TRBJ1-2, with 8 bases lining up with TRBD1. The CDR3 loop spans 16 amino acids. Germline-derived CDR1 and CDR2 are KGHDR and SFDVKD. With V trimmed by 7 bases and J by 4 bases, 13 bases remained unmatched. CDR3 coding DNA: TGTGCCACCAGCGTTGAGGGCTCACAGGGGGGCTATGGCTACACCTTC. The encoded protein is CATSVEGSQGGYGYTF.

The V call is TRBV20-1, the J call TRBJ1-6; no clear D. The germline CDR1 and CDR2 sequences are DFQATT and SNEGSKA (reference sequence). V was cut by 5 bases and J by 0 bases, with 11 bases left in between. The CDR3 totals 15 residues. CDR3 loop: CSASTLSSYNSPLHF. CDR3 bases: TGCAGTGCTTCAACCCTGAGCTCCTATAATTCACCCCTCCACTTT.

The chain joins TRBV24-1 to TRBJ1-5; D not resolved. V gave up 3 bases and J gave up 7 bases, with 3 bases separating them. Germline V gives CDR1 KGHDR, CDR2 SFDVKD. The CDR3 consists of 11 residues. CDR3 sequence (DNA): TGTGCCACCAGTGATGGGCAGCCCCAGCATTTT. Translation: CATSDGQPQHF.

This clonotype was seen a few times. The chain uses TRBV2 and TRBJ1-6; D uncertain. Between the trimmed V and J ends, which lost 8 bases and 0 bases, there was a span of 20 bases. Germline assignment: CDR1 SNHLY and CDR2 FYNNEI. This CDR3 comprises 18 residues. CDR3 region: CASSPKDTAYSYNSPLHF. The CDR3 coding sequence is TGTGCCAGCTCACCGAAAGATACTGCTTACTCCTATAATTCACCCCTCCACTTT.

DNA of the CDR3: TGTGCCAGCAGTTACATAACAGGGGGTGGCTTTTCCGTAGCTTTCTTT. Protein sequence: CASSYITGGGFSVAFF. The chain is built from TRBV12-3 or TRBV12-4 and TRBJ1-1; 8 bases align to TRBD1. This CDR3 has 16 amino acids. Trimming removed 4 bases from V and 10 bases from J; junction bases left unmatched: 17.

Turning to this clonotype: One base separates it from a far larger clone, so it is likely a read error. The chain employs TRBV2 and TRBJ2-7, with a weak D call TRBD2 (5 bases). Per germline, CDR1 SNHLY and CDR2 FYNNEI. The CDR3 is made up of 12 amino acids. V lost 8 bases and J lost 7, with 15 bases in between. In DNA form, the CDR3 reads TGTGCCAGCGAAAGAGGACGGAGGGAGCAGTACTTC. It codes for CASERGRREQYF.

This clonotype was counted a few times. The chain uses TRBV6-1 and TRBJ2-5; 9 bases map to TRBD1. The CDR3 length is 15 residues. V was pared by 1 base and J by 2 bases, with 2 bases of the junction left unmatched. Germline V CDR1 and CDR2: MNHNS, SASEGT. This CDR3 is CASSEGDRDQETQYF. The CDR3 nucleotides are TGTGCCAGCAGTGAAGGGGACAGGGATCAAGAGACCCAGTACTTC.

V is TRBV15 and J is TRBJ1-5, with D possibly being TRBD1 (5 bases). CDR3 length equals 13 residues. The germline CDR1 and CDR2 sequences are LNHNV and YYDKDF (reference sequence). The V end was cut by 3 bases, the J end by 14 bases, with 17 bases between. CDR3 DNA sequence: TGTGCCACCAGCAGCGACAGAGAGGGCTACGAGCATTTT. Translation gives CATSSDREGYEHF.

This clonotype is a singleton in its sample. No conserved phenylalanine or tryptophan is present at the end of the CDR3, so a read error is the likely explanation. The chain couples TRBV19 to TRBJ2-5; 16 bases line up with TRBD2. The CDR3 runs to 18 residues. J gave up 5 bases and V 4 bases, and 10 bases lay outside the gene matches. The germline gives CDR1 LNHDA, CDR2 SQIVND (reference sequence). The CDR3: CASSTGTSGGAGLETQYS. The CDR3 coding sequence is TGTGCCAGTAGTACCGGGACTAGCGGGGGGGCCGGATTGGAGACCCAGTACTCC.

This clonotype has at least ten counts. The gene calls are TRBV19 and TRBJ1-1; D unclear. The germline V gene encodes CDR1 LNHDA and CDR2 SQIVND (reference sequence). V was cut by 4 bases and J by 0 bases, with 12 bases left in between. The length of the CDR3 is 15 residues. The CDR3 sequence: CASSTPRALNTEAFF. The CDR3 bases are TGTGCCAGTAGTACCCCTCGGGCCTTGAACACTGAAGCTTTCTTT.

This clonotype appeared a few times. The chain joins TRBV7-2 to TRBJ2-7; D gene unclear. The CDR3 runs to 13 residues. Looked up from germline, CDR1 is SGHTA and CDR2 is FQGNSA. Trimming pared 5 bases from V and 7 bases from J, leaving 15 bases between. The CDR3, as DNA: TGTGCCAGCAGCCAAGGGCTCCCCCTGGAGCAGTACTTC. Protein sequence: CASSQGLPLEQYF.

Note on this clonotype: A much larger clone sits a single nucleotide away, making a read error possible. Likely a read error: the CDR3 ends without its conserved phenylalanine or tryptophan. The chain is built from TRBV7-9 and TRBJ2-7; 10 positions match TRBD2. CDR3 length equals 14 residues. Germline CDR1 and CDR2: SEHNR and FQNEAQ (reference sequence). V lost 0 bases, J lost 6 bases, and 2 bases stayed unmatched. The CDR3 DNA reads TGTGCCAGCAGCTTAGCGGGGACTAGCGTCGAGCAGTACCTC. It translates to CASSLAGTSVEQYL.

This clonotype was seen more than once but under ten times. The chain is built from TRBV7-9 and TRBJ1-1, with a possible D match to TRBD1 (6 bases). The V end was cut by 2 bases, the J end by 5 bases, with 15 bases between. The CDR3 sequence is 15 residues long. Germline V gene data show CDR1 as SEHNR and CDR2 as FQNEAQ (reference sequence). The DNA for the CDR3 is TGTGCCAGCAGCTTAAGCAGGGGCAGGAGGACTGAAGCTTTCTTT. As protein: CASSLSRGRRTEAFF.

This clonotype was counted at least ten times. This chain links TRBV10-3 with TRBJ1-1, with 9 bases that match TRBD1. After removal of 6 bases from V and 5 bases from J, the junction contained 7 bases not matched to a gene. Germline-derived CDR1 and CDR2 are ENHRY and SYGVKD. This CDR3 is built from 14 residues. Here the CDR3 reads CAIRLTGGGTEAFF. Here the CDR3 DNA reads TGTGCCATCAGATTAACAGGGGGCGGTACTGAAGCTTTCTTT.

This clonotype came up once. The genes are TRBV11-2 and TRBJ2-3; 8 positions agree with TRBD1. The CDR3 runs to 15 residues. V shed 5 bases and J 4 bases; nucleotides not matched to a gene: 8. Germline V gene lookup returns CDR1 SGHAT and CDR2 FQNNGV. The CDR3 spells CASSLQGVKADTQYF. The CDR3 coding sequence is TGTGCCAGCAGCCTACAGGGGGTCAAAGCAGATACGCAGTATTTT.

The rearrangement joins TRBV29-1 to TRBJ1-2; D not certain. Germline-derived CDR1 and CDR2 are SQVTM and ANQGSEA. V dropped 3 bases and J dropped 5 bases, with 13 bases sitting between them. The CDR3 is 13 amino acids. This chain's CDR3 is CSVDHPAEYGYTF. CDR3 nucleotide sequence: TGCAGCGTTGATCATCCGGCGGAATATGGCTACACCTTC.

There are many counts of this clonotype. V gene TRBV6-5 combines with J gene TRBJ2-5; TRBD2 matches 7 bases. The CDR3 extends over 16 amino acids. Germline lookup yields CDR1 MNHEY and CDR2 SVGAGI. The ends lost 2 bases at V and 1 base at J; junction bases unmatched: 7. The CDR3 sequence: CASSYASGELQETQYF. Here the CDR3 DNA reads TGTGCCAGCAGTTACGCTAGCGGAGAGCTCCAAGAGACCCAGTACTTC.

As to this clonotype: Without the conserved terminal phenylalanine or tryptophan, this CDR3 likely stems from a read error. This chain uses TRBV10-3 with TRBJ1-6; D might be TRBD1 (5 bases). V was shortened by 8 bases and J by 6 bases, with 14 bases between the two germline ends. CDR1 and CDR2 (germline): ENHRY, SYGVKD. The CDR3 covers 14 residues. The CDR3 sequence: CAIAGDSGNSPLHS. In DNA form, the CDR3 reads TGTGCCATCGCCGGAGACAGCGGTAATTCACCCCTCCACTCT.

At least ten counts were recorded for this clonotype. V and J are TRBV7-8 and TRBJ1-4; D ambiguous. Germline V gene lookup returns CDR1 SGHVS and CDR2 FQNEAQ. This CDR3 has 12 amino acids. The ends were cut back, 5 bases at V and 6 bases at J, with 7 bases in the middle. The CDR3 spells CASSPSHEKLFF. CDR3 nucleotide sequence: TGTGCCAGCAGCCCGAGTCATGAAAAACTGTTTTTT.

The CDR3 DNA is TGTGCCAGCAGTCCGACAGGGGGACAGCCCCAGCATTTT. It is translated as CASSPTGGQPQHF. This chain uses TRBV6-1 with TRBJ1-5; 9 nucleotides agree with TRBD1. Germline V gene lookup returns CDR1 MNHNS and CDR2 SASEGT. Trimming at V came to 5 bases and at J to 7 bases, leaving 3 bases not matched to a gene. This CDR3 is 13 amino acids long.

The chain links TRBV5-1 to TRBJ2-3, with 8 nucleotides matching TRBD2. The V segment lost 4 bases and the J segment 2 bases; nucleotides outside the gene matches: 9. The CDR3 sequence is 16 residues long. CDR1 SGHRS and CDR2 YFSETQ come from the germline V gene. This CDR3 reads CASSVQAGVATDTQYF. Here the CDR3 DNA reads TGCGCCAGCAGCGTCCAAGCGGGAGTGGCCACAGATACGCAGTATTTT.

Comment on this clonotype: Mismatch with germline at one junction end may stem from a read error. The chain is built from TRBV30 and TRBJ2-7, with 9 bases fitting TRBD2. The CDR3 runs 16 residues. From germline, CDR1 is GTSNPN and CDR2 SVGIG (reference sequence). CDR3 region: CAWSVATSGLSYGQYF. The CDR3 DNA reads TGTGCCTGGAGTGTCGCGACTAGCGGACTCTCCTACGGGCAGTACTTC. Complete variable domain (other parts from reference TRBV30 and TRBJ2-7): SQTIHQWPATLVQPVGSPLSLECTVEGTSNPNLYWYRQAAGRGLQLLFYSVGIGQISSEVPQNLSASRPQDRQFILSSKKLLLSDSGFYLCAWSVATSGLSYGQYFGPGTRLTVT.

CDR3 region: CSAGKGADTEAFF. CDR3 in DNA: TGCAGTGCCGGGAAGGGGGCAGACACTGAAGCTTTCTTT. The chain carries TRBV20-1 and TRBJ1-1; 7 bases line up with TRBD1. J was trimmed by 3 bases and V by 6 bases; bases with no gene match: 7. In germline, CDR1 is DFQATT, CDR2 SNEGSKA (reference sequence). The CDR3 runs to 13 residues.

This clonotype came up many times. The chain couples TRBV20-1 to TRBJ1-4, with 7 bases matching TRBD1. This CDR3 comprises 12 residues. Germline V gives CDR1 DFQATT, CDR2 SNEGSKA (reference sequence). Trimming took 3 bases from V and 12 from J; bases not matched to a gene: 7. CDR3 sequence reads: CSASRQGGQLFF. The CDR3 nucleotides read TGCAGTGCTAGTAGGCAGGGGGGACAACTGTTTTTT.

This chain links TRBV2 with TRBJ2-2; perhaps TRBD2 as D (5 bases). The CDR3 runs 14 residues. The V gene's germline CDR1 is SNHLY and CDR2 FYNNEI. Trimming left V 6 bases short and J 6 bases short, with 14 bases between. CDR3 protein: CASRLRGWAGELFF. DNA of the CDR3: TGTGCCAGCAGGCTCCGGGGTTGGGCCGGGGAGCTGTTTTTT.

Remarks on this clonotype: A much larger clone lies one base from this, so it may be a read error. The chain combines TRBV9 with TRBJ1-1, with 7 bases matching TRBD1. This CDR3 spans 13 amino acids. From germline, CDR1 is SGDLS and CDR2 YYNGEE. The CDR3 reads CASSYRGPTEASF. Here the CDR3 DNA reads TGTGCCAGCAGCTACAGGGGACCCACTGAAGCTTCCTTT.

On this clonotype itself: A read error may be the cause here, since a much bigger clone is one base away. The rearrangement joins TRBV14 to TRBJ1-6; TRBD1 matches 9 bases. Trimming at V came to 4 bases and at J to 6 bases, leaving 4 bases not matched to a gene. This CDR3 spans 15 amino acids. Germline assignment: CDR1 SGHDN and CDR2 FVKESK. CDR3 sequence: CASSPGTGINSPLHF. The DNA of the CDR3 is TGTGCCAGCAGCCCAGGGACAGGGATTAATTCACCCCTCCACTTT.

This clonotype was found a few times. This may stem from a read error, because a much larger clone lies one nucleotide away. The chain carries TRBV9 and TRBJ2-5; D remains ambiguous. The CDR3 is made up of 14 amino acids. Germline values: CDR1 SGDLS, CDR2 YYNGEE. The V gene lost 1 base and the J gene lost 4 bases, with 11 bases spanning the gap. The CDR3 DNA reads TGTGCCAGCAGCGTAACCACCTTCCGAGAGACCCAGTACTTC. The encoded protein is CASSVTTFRETQYF.

V usage is TRBV9 and J usage is TRBJ2-3; no clear D. CDR1 and CDR2 (germline): SGDLS, YYNGEE. Trimming stripped 0 bases from V and 2 bases from J, with 7 bases between. This CDR3 contains 14 residues. The CDR3 loop is CASSVADPTDTQYF. CDR3 nucleotide sequence: TGTGCCAGCAGCGTAGCGGACCCCACAGATACGCAGTATTTT.

This clonotype was picked up many times. V gene TRBV19 combines with J gene TRBJ1-6; D is unclear. The V end was cut by 3 bases, the J end by 10 bases, with 10 bases between. This CDR3 spans 13 amino acids. Germline-derived CDR1 and CDR2 are LNHDA and SQIVND (reference sequence). The DNA for the CDR3 is TGTGCCAGTAGTATTGGCGGCGACTCACCCCTCCACTTT. This encodes CASSIGGDSPLHF.